Presented here are 17 T cell receptor beta chains from one specimen sequenced in a study of blood T cell repertoires in COVID-19. Profiled with immunoSEQ multiplex PCR; TCRdb holds only in-frame clones, not every one. The sample holds about 210,000 clones; 75% to 90% are singletons and the top ten take roughly 0.69%. Sequencing was carried out using peripheral blood. The receptors were gathered from a man in his forties or fifties with acute or convalescent COVID-19.

The CDR3 loop is CASSLLREGLGEQYF. The CDR3 nucleotides read TGTGCCAGCAGCCTCCTGCGGGAGGGCCTGGGGGAGCAGTACTTC. The gene calls are TRBV5-6 and TRBJ2-7; 9 bases are a match to TRBD2. V lost 4 bases and J lost 7; bases outside the gene matches: 12. CDR3 length equals 15 residues. Germline V gene data show CDR1 as SGHDT and CDR2 as YYEEEE.

V gene TRBV15 combines with J gene TRBJ1-4; TRBD1 agrees at 10 bases. V dropped 3 bases and J dropped 5; count of bases not matched to a gene: 6. CDR1 LNHNV and CDR2 YYDKDF come from the germline V gene (reference sequence). The CDR3 is 16 amino acids. In nucleotides, the CDR3 is TGTGCCACCAGCAGGGCATGGGGACAGGGGAATGAAAAACTGTTTTTT. Translated: CATSRAWGQGNEKLFF.

The CDR3 DNA reads TGTGCCAGCGGCCTCGTAGCGGGAGGGCGCACAGATACGCAGTATTTT. Its protein product is CASGLVAGGRTDTQYF. This chain joins TRBV27 and TRBJ2-3; 11 nucleotides line up with TRBD2. The J segment lost 1 base and the V segment lost 8 bases, leaving 8 bases of the junction unmatched. Germline-derived CDR1 and CDR2 are MNHEY and SMNVEV (reference sequence). This CDR3 spans 16 amino acids.

The chain is built from TRBV27 and TRBJ2-1; 9 nucleotides line up with TRBD2. Germline CDR1 reads MNHEY; CDR2 reads SMNVEV (reference sequence). This CDR3 region has 14 residues. The V segment lost 6 bases and the J segment 9 bases; nucleotides outside the gene matches: 9. The CDR3 here is CASRLAGGLGEQFF. CDR3 coding DNA: TGTGCCAGCAGACTGGCGGGAGGGCTGGGTGAGCAGTTCTTC.

The chain joins TRBV6-2 or TRBV6-3 to TRBJ2-7; TRBD2 might be the D (5 bases). Looked up from germline, CDR1 is MNHEY and CDR2 is SVGEGT. This CDR3 spans 12 amino acids. With 0 bases removed from V and 9 bases from J, the gap between germline ends came to 9 bases. The CDR3 bases are TGTGCCAGCAGTTACTCTGCGGGTGGGCAGTACTTC. It is translated as CASSYSAGGQYF.

This clone has a handful of counts. V gene TRBV7-9 combines with J gene TRBJ2-1, with 8 bases aligning to TRBD2. Germline V CDR1 and CDR2: SEHNR, FQNEAQ (reference sequence). The CDR3 has 13 residues. The V gene end was trimmed by 5 bases and the J gene end by 9 bases; junction bases not matched to a gene: 6. The CDR3 nucleotides are TGTGCCAGCAGCCCCCCGACTAGCGCTGAGCAGTTCTTC. Residues: CASSPPTSAEQFF.

The chain links TRBV27 to TRBJ1-6; D is uncertain. Germline-derived CDR1 and CDR2 are MNHEY and SMNVEV (reference sequence). V lost 5 bases, J lost 4 bases, and 6 bases lay in between. The CDR3 is made up of 13 amino acids. The CDR3 coding sequence is TGTGCCAGCAGTCGAGGATATAATTCACCCCTCCACTTT. It encodes CASSRGYNSPLHF.

Here the CDR3 DNA reads TGTGCCAGTAGCAGCGGGGTTAACCCCTACAATGAGCAGTTCTTC. This encodes CASSSGVNPYNEQFF. V usage is TRBV19 and J usage is TRBJ2-1; 7 nucleotides match TRBD2. The V and J ends lost 6 bases and 2 bases, in that order; junction bases with no gene match: 7. The length of the CDR3 is 15 residues. Per the germline V gene, CDR1 is LNHDA and CDR2 is SQIVND (reference sequence).

This chain connects TRBV28 to TRBJ1-1; D perhaps matches TRBD1 (6 bases). Germline CDR1 MDHEN, CDR2 SYDVKM. V lost 1 base and J 5 bases, leaving 11 bases between the germline ends. CDR3 size: 14 residues. CDR3 sequence reads: CASSLLGGRTEAFF. The CDR3 DNA is TGTGCCAGCAGTTTATTGGGGGGGCGAACTGAAGCTTTCTTT.

This chain joins TRBV30 and TRBJ2-5; a weak D match, TRBD2 (7 bases). Trimming took 8 bases from V and 2 from J, leaving 18 bases between them. Germline V gives CDR1 GTSNPN, CDR2 SVGIG (reference sequence). The CDR3 is made up of 14 amino acids. The CDR3 coding sequence is TGTGCCGGAGGAGGGAGGGGGAGGCAAGAGACCCAGTACTTC. Translated: CAGGGRGRQETQYF.

This chain uses TRBV11-2 with TRBJ2-1, with 7 bases fitting TRBD2. V lost 4 bases and J lost 3; bases outside the gene matches: 6. Germline V lookup: CDR1 SGHAT, CDR2 FQNNGV. This CDR3 comprises 15 residues. In DNA form, the CDR3 reads TGTGCCAGCAGCTACGGGACTACCGACTACAATGAGCAGTTCTTC. Residues: CASSYGTTDYNEQFF.

This chain links TRBV5-1 with TRBJ2-3, with 11 bases matching TRBD2. Germline V gives CDR1 SGHRS, CDR2 YFSETQ. The CDR3 is 20 amino acids. V trimming: 4 bases; J trimming: 2 bases; junction bases outside the gene matches: 18. CDR3 nucleotide sequence: TGCGCCAGCAGCCCGGGTCATGGATTCGGGACTAGCGGAGTCACAGATACGCAGTATTTT. Its protein is CASSPGHGFGTSGVTDTQYF.

This clone was detected only a few times. This chain connects TRBV13 to TRBJ2-7, with TRBD2 as a possible D gene (6 bases). Trimming removed 1 base at V and 2 bases at J, with 15 bases between. The CDR3 is 16 amino acids. Germline CDR1 PRHDT, CDR2 FYEKMQ (reference sequence). CDR3 nucleotides: TGTGCCAGCAGCTTAGAACCCGCGGGGAACCCCTACGAGCAGTACTTC. It translates to CASSLEPAGNPYEQYF.

This clone was detected ten times or more. The chain links TRBV6-5 to TRBJ1-5; TRBD1 is a possible D gene (5 bases). CDR3 length equals 16 residues. V lost 4 bases and J lost 0, with 13 bases in between. CDR1 is MNHEY, CDR2 SVGAGI, per germline. Written as DNA, the CDR3 is TGTGCCAGCAGTTTGCGGGGCGCGGATAGCAATCAGCCCCAGCATTTT. Translating gives CASSLRGADSNQPQHF.

The chain links TRBV11-3 to TRBJ2-5, with TRBD2 matching over 15 bases. Germline V lookup: CDR1 SGHNT, CDR2 YENEEA. The ends lost 1 base at V and 4 bases at J; junction bases unmatched: 7. The length of the CDR3 is 18 residues. CDR3 in DNA: TGTGCCAGCAGCTTAGGCGGACTAGCGGGAGGGGGCGGAGAGACCCAGTACTTC. Encoded protein: CASSLGGLAGGGGETQYF.

The CDR3 DNA reads TGTGCCAGCAGCTCACCCCCAGGGACAGCATTGCAGGGCTACACCTTC. It translates to CASSSPPGTALQGYTF. V and J are TRBV11-2 and TRBJ1-2; 7 nucleotides align to TRBD1. The length of the CDR3 is 16 residues. The J segment lost 8 bases and the V segment lost 4 bases, leaving 16 bases of the junction unmatched. Looked up from germline, CDR1 is SGHAT and CDR2 is FQNNGV.

The V and J genes are TRBV7-9 and TRBJ2-7; 11 nucleotides agree with TRBD1. Trimming took 1 base from V and 6 from J; bases not matched to a gene: 2. Germline V lookup: CDR1 SEHNR, CDR2 FQNEAQ (reference sequence). This CDR3 has 14 amino acids. The CDR3 coding sequence is TGTGCCAGCAGCTTAGGGACAGGGGGCATCGAGCAGTACTTC. Translation: CASSLGTGGIEQYF.